This TCR beta chain appears in the sequencing data of a study of blood T cell repertoires in COVID-19. Only in-frame clones appear in the TCRdb table, and some are missing; sequencing was by immunoSEQ multiplex PCR. Altogether about 220,000 clones are present, 80% to 90% being singletons, with the ten largest covering around 4.7%. This clone was picked up one time. CDR3 length: 15 amino acids. The germline V gene encodes CDR1 SGHNT and CDR2 YYREEE (reference sequence). Losses at the gene ends were 2 bases for V and 5 bases for J; bases not matched to a gene: 10. The rearrangement uses TRBV5-4 and TRBJ2-7, with 7 bases that match TRBD1. The sequence was collected from a woman between 65 and 79 years old with acute or convalescent COVID-19. Input material: peripheral blood. This chain's CDR3 is CASSLTTGRRNEQYF. CDR3 DNA: TGTGCCAGCAGCTTAACGACAGGGAGAAGAAACGAGCAGTACTTC.